The sequence of this T cell receptor (beta chain) was determined in a study of cytomegalovirus exposure and HLA in healthy donors. Findings of the study overall: The authors enumerated over 150 TCR beta chains as linked to cytomegalovirus.

V shed 0 bases and J 6 bases; nucleotides not matched to a gene: 5. CDR1 is MNHEY, CDR2 SVGAGI, per germline. This CDR3 is built from 16 residues. The PCR made use of 60 Vbeta and 13 Jbeta primers. Generated by immunoSEQ multiplex PCR, the TCRdb table keeps only in-frame clones and is missing some. The sample holds more than 80,000 clones, about two thirds seen once. About this clone itself: What it binds is unknown.

Sequencing was performed on PBMCs. This receptor was taken from a boy aged 5-17 years in good health and CMV-seronegative. The chain has TRBV6-5 and TRBJ1-6; 7 bases map to TRBD1. CDR3 amino acids: CASSYSRDSTNSPLHF. Here the CDR3 DNA reads TGTGCCAGCAGTTACTCCCGGGACAGCACTAATTCACCCCTCCACTTT.